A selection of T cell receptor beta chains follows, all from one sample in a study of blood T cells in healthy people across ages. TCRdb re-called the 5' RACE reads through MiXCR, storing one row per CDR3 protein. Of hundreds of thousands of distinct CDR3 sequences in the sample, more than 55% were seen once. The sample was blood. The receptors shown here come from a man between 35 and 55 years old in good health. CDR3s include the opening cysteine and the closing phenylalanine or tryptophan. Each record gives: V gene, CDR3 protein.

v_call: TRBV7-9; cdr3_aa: CASSPGYDGPLGKNIQYF
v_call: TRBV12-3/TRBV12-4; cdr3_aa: CASSLNPGSYEQYF
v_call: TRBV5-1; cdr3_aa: CASSLDRQGGTDTQYF
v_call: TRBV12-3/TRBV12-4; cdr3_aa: CASTPGTGGYGYTF
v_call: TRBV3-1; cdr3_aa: CASSPRQGAQSEQYF
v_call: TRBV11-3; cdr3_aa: CASSSRDADYGYTF
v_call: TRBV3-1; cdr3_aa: CASSQAHPGTSGGLTDTQYF
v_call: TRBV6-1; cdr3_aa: CASRTQTSGGSYEQFF
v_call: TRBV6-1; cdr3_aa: CASRELGTGKGTDTQYF
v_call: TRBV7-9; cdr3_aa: CASSPVRGATNEKLFF
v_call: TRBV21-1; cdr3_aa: CASQIRGETQYF
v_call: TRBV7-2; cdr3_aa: CASSGWDLTHLRGYTF
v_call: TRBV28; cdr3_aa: CASRFKYYEQYF
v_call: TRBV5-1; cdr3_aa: CASSLSNWDQETQYF
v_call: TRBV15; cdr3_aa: CATSRDVLREVSWEYF
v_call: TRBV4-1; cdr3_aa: CASSQARSPLHF
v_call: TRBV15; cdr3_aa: CATSTTGPQETQYF
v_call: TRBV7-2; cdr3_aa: CASSPPPYGDKETQFF
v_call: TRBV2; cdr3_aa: CASAGTLQYF
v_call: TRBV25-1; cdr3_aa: CASSVPQGNFEKLFF
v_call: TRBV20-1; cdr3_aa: CSARTLRDRLRGNQPQHF
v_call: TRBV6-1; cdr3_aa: CASSVTSGGPVEQFF
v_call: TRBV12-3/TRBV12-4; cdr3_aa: CASSLGPAQNTQYF
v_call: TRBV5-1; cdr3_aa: CASSLAGADNQPQHF
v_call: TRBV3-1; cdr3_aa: CASSQGGNQPQHF
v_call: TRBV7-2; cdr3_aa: CASSLAALDTQYF
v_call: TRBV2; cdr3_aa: CASSEGGGGLETQYF
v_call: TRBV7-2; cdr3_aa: CASSSGEWGYEQYF
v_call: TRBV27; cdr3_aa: CASGREATNEKLFF